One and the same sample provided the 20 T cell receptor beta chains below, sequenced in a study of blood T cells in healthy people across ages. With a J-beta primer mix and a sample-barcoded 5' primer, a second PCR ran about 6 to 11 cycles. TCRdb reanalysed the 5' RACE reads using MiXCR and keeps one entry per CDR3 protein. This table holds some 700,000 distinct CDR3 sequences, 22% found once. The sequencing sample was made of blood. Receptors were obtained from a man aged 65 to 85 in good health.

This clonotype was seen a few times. The CDR3 bases are TGTGCCAGCAGCCGAGGACTGCTCTCTCCCAAAAACATTCAGTACTTC. Amino acid sequence: CASSRGLLSPKNIQYF. The chain carries TRBV7-2 and TRBJ2-4, with D perhaps TRBD2 (5 bases). CDR3 length: 16 residues. Trimming removed 5 bases from V and 2 bases from J, with 16 bases in between. Germline V gene data show CDR1 as SGHTA and CDR2 as FQGNSA.

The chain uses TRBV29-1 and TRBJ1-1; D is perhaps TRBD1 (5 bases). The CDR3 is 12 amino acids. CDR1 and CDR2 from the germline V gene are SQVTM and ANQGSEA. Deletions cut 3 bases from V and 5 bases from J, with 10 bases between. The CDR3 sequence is CSVEGGETEAFF. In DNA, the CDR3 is TGCAGCGTTGAGGGGGGGGAAACTGAAGCTTTCTTT.

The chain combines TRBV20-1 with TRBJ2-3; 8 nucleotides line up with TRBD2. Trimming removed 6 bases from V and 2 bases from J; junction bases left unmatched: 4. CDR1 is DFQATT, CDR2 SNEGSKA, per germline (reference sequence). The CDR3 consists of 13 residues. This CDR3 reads CSAVAGPTDTQYF. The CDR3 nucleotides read TGCAGTGCCGTAGCGGGGCCCACAGATACGCAGTATTTT.

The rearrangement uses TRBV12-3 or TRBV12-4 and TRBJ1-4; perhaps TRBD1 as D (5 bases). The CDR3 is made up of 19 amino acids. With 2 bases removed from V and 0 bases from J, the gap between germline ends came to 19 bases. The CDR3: CASSLPAPGTLATNEKLFF. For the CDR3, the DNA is TGTGCCAGCAGTTTACCGGCCCCCGGGACTCTTGCAACTAATGAAAAACTGTTTTTT.

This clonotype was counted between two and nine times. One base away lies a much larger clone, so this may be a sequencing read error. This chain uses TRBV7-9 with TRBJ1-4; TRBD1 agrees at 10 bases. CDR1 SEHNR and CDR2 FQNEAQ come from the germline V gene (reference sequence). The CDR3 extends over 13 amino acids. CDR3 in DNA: TGTGCCGGCAGCTTAGTGGACAGGGGGAAACTGTTTTTT. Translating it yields CAGSLVDRGKLFF.

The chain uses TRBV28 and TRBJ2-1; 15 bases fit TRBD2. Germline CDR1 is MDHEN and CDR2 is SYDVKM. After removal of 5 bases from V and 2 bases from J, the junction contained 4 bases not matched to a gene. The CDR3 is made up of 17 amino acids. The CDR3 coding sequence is TGTGCCAGCAGTGGACTAGCGGGAGGGCCAACCTACAATGAGCAGTTCTTC. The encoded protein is CASSGLAGGPTYNEQFF.

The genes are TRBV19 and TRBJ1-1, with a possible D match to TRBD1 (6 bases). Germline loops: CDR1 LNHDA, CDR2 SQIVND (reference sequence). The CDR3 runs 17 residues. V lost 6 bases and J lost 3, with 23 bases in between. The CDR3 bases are TGTGCCAGTAGCACCCCAAAAAAACAGGGTAAGGACACTGAAGCTTTCTTT. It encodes CASSTPKKQGKDTEAFF. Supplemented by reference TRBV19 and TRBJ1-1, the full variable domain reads DGGITQSPKYLFRKEGQNVTLSCEQNLNHDAMYWYRQDPGQGLRLIYYSQIVNDFQKGDIAEGYSVSREKKESFPLTVTSAQKNPTAFYLCASSTPKKQGKDTEAFFGQGTRLTVV.

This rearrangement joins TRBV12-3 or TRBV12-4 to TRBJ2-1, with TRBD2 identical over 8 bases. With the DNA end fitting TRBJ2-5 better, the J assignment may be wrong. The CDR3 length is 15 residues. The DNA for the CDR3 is TGTGCCAGCAGTTTGGGGACTAGTGGCATGGGGACCCAGTACTTC. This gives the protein CASSLGTSGMGTQYF.

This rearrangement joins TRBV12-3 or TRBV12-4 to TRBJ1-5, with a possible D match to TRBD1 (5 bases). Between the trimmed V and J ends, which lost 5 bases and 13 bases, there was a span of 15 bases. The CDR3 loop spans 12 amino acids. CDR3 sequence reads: CASSPPGGEQHF. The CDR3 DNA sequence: TGTGCCAGCAGTCCCCCGGGGGGGGAACAGCATTTT.

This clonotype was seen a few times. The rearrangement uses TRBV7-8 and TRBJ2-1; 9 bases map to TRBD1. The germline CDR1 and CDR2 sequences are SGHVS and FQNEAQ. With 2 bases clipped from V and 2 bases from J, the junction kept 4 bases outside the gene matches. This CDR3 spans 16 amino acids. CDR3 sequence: CASSLLTGGPYNEQFF. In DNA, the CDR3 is TGTGCCAGCAGCTTACTGACAGGGGGTCCCTACAATGAGCAGTTCTTC.

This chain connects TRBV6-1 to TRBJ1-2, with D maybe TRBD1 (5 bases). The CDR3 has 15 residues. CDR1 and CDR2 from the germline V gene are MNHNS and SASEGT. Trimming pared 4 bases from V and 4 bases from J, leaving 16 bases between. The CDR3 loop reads CASSGSGTVSYGYTF. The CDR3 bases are TGTGCCAGCAGTGGGTCCGGGACCGTGTCCTATGGCTACACCTTC.

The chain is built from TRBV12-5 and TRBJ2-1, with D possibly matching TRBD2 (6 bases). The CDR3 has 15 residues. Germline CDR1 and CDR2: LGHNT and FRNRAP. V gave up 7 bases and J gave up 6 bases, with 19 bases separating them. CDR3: CASVPGQGLPNEQFF. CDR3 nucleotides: TGTGCTAGTGTTCCAGGTCAGGGACTTCCCAATGAGCAGTTCTTC.

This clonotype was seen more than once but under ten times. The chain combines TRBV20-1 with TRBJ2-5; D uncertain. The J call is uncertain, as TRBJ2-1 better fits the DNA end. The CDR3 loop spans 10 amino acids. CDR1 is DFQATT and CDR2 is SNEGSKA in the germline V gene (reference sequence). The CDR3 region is CSMEYNEQFF. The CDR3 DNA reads TGCAGTATGGAGTACAATGAGCAGTTCTTC.

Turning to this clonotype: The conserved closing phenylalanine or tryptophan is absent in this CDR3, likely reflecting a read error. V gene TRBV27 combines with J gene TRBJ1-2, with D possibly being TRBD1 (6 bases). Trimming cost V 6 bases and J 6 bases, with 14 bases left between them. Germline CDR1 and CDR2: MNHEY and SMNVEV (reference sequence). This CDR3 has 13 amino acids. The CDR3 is CASSPDRRHGYTL. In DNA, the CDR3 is TGTGCCAGCAGCCCAGACAGGAGGCATGGCTACACCTTG.

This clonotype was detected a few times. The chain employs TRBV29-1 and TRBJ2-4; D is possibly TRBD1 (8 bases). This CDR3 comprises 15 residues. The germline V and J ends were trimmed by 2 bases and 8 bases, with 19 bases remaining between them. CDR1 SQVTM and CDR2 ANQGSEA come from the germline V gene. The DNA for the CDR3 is TGCAGCGTTGAAAGTTTCGGACAGGGAGGGGACATTCAGTACTTC. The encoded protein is CSVESFGQGGDIQYF.

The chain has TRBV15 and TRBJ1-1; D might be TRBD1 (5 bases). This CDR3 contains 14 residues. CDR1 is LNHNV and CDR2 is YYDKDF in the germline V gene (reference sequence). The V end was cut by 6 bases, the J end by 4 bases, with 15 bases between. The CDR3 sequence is CATSPLRGATEAFF. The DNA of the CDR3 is TGTGCCACCAGTCCCCTGAGAGGGGCCACTGAAGCTTTCTTT.

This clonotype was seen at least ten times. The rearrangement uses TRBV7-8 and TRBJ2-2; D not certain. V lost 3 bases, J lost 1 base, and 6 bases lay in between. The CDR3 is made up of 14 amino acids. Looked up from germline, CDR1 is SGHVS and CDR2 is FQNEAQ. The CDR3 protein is CASSLTENTGELFF. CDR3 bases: TGTGCCAGCAGCTTGACGGAGAACACCGGGGAGCTGTTTTTT. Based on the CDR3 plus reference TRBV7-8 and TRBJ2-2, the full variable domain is GAGVSQSPRYKVAKRGQDVALRCDPISGHVSLFWYQQALGQGPEFLTYFQNEAQLDKSGLPSDRFFAERPEGSVSTLKIQRTQQEDSAVYLCASSLTENTGELFFGEGSRLTVL.

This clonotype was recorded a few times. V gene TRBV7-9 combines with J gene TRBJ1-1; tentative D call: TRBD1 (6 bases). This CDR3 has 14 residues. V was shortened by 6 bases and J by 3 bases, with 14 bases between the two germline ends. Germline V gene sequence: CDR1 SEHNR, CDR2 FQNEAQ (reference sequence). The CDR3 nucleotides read TGTGCCAGCAGGCTAGACAGGCCCGACACTGAAGCTTTCTTT. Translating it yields CASRLDRPDTEAFF.

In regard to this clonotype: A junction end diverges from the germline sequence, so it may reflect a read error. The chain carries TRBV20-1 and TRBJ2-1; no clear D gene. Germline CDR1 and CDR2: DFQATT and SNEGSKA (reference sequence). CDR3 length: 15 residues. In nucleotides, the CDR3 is TGCGGTGCTAGAGATGGTGGTTTGTCTTACAATGAGCAGTTCTTC. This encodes CGARDGGLSYNEQFF.

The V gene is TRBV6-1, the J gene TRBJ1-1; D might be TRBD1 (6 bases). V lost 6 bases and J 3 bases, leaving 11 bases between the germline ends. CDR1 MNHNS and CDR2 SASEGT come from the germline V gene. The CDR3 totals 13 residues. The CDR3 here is CASRRGKDTEAFF. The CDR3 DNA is TGTGCCAGCAGAAGGGGGAAGGACACTGAAGCTTTCTTT.